A single sample is the source of the 31 T cell receptor beta chains below, sequenced in a study of technical replicates of blood from a few donors. The method was immunoSEQ multiplex PCR; TCRdb's version includes in-frame clones alone and lacks a portion of them. Seen here are around 80,000 clones, over 75% observed once, and the top ten hold approximately 0.42%. The sample was T cells isolated from PBMCs. The receptors derive from a human donor in good health.

V and J are TRBV6-1 and TRBJ2-1, with 7 nucleotides matching TRBD2. This CDR3 is 15 amino acids long. J gave up 7 bases and V 6 bases, and 12 bases lay outside the gene matches. Germline CDR1 MNHNS, CDR2 SASEGT. This CDR3 is CASRVWTSLGNEQFF. The CDR3 DNA follows: TGTGCCAGCAGGGTTTGGACTAGTTTGGGGAATGAGCAGTTCTTC.

This clone showed up just once. The V gene is TRBV7-9, the J gene TRBJ2-1, with TRBD2 identical over 7 bases. CDR3 length: 13 amino acids. J gave up 5 bases and V 5 bases, and 3 bases lay outside the gene matches. Germline V lookup: CDR1 SEHNR, CDR2 FQNEAQ (reference sequence). DNA for the CDR3: TGTGCCAGCAGCCGTGGGACTAACAATGAGCAGTTCTTC. Translating gives CASSRGTNNEQFF.

This CDR3 is CASSGRGPESYGYTF. CDR3 DNA sequence: TGTGCCAGCAGCGGGCGAGGGCCTGAATCCTATGGCTACACCTTC. The chain links TRBV11-2 to TRBJ1-2; no definite D call. Trimming cost V 5 bases and J 4 bases, with 17 bases left between them. This CDR3 spans 15 amino acids. Germline V CDR1 and CDR2: SGHAT, FQNNGV.

The rearrangement uses TRBV28 and TRBJ2-7, with D hard to call. V shed 2 bases and J shed 2 bases, with 7 bases lying between them. Per the germline V gene, CDR1 is MDHEN and CDR2 is SYDVKM. The CDR3 loop spans 13 amino acids. The CDR3 protein is CASSLLQTYEQYF. The DNA for the CDR3 is TGTGCCAGCAGTTTACTACAGACCTACGAGCAGTACTTC.

The chain combines TRBV19 with TRBJ2-7; 9 bases line up with TRBD2. The CDR3 length is 14 residues. Per germline, CDR1 LNHDA and CDR2 SQIVND (reference sequence). V was pared by 4 bases and J by 0 bases, with 1 base of the junction left unmatched. CDR3 amino acids: CASSRLAASYEQYF. For the CDR3, the DNA is TGTGCCAGTAGTAGACTAGCGGCCTCCTACGAGCAGTACTTC.

The J gene is TRBJ2-1, the V gene TRBV7-8; TRBD2 matches at 13 bases. The V and J ends lost 5 bases and 8 bases, in that order; junction bases with no gene match: 6. Looked up from germline, CDR1 is SGHVS and CDR2 is FQNEAQ. The CDR3 has 15 residues. CDR3 DNA: TGTGCCAGCAGCGGAACTAGCGGGAGGGCCTATGAGCAGTTCTTC. Protein product: CASSGTSGRAYEQFF.

The gene calls are TRBV14 and TRBJ2-2; 8 positions match TRBD1. This CDR3 spans 15 amino acids. CDR1 is SGHDN, CDR2 FVKESK, per germline. With 1 base clipped from V and 7 bases from J, the junction kept 5 bases outside the gene matches. The CDR3 sequence: CASSQVAGGGGELFF. The DNA of the CDR3 is TGTGCCAGCAGCCAAGTGGCAGGGGGCGGCGGGGAGCTGTTTTTT.

This sequence joins TRBV28 and TRBJ1-1, with 7 bases fitting TRBD1. The ends lost 6 bases at V and 3 bases at J; junction bases unmatched: 16. Germline V gives CDR1 MDHEN, CDR2 SYDVKM. This CDR3 spans 17 amino acids. The CDR3 DNA follows: TGTGCCAGCAGCTCGCCTTTATCTGAGACAGGGCACACTGAAGCTTTCTTT. Translation gives CASSSPLSETGHTEAFF.

This clone occurred once. V gene TRBV28 combines with J gene TRBJ1-2; 8 nucleotides line up with TRBD1. CDR3 length: 13 residues. Germline CDR1 and CDR2: MDHEN and SYDVKM. With 3 bases clipped from V and 6 bases from J, the junction kept 3 bases outside the gene matches. CDR3 loop: CASSFSGGDGYTF. The CDR3 coding sequence is TGTGCCAGCAGTTTCTCAGGGGGCGATGGCTACACCTTC.

V usage is TRBV9 and J usage is TRBJ1-5, with a possible D match to TRBD1 (6 bases). Trimming left V 6 bases short and J 4 bases short, with 14 bases between. The CDR3 consists of 14 residues. The V gene's germline CDR1 is SGDLS and CDR2 YYNGEE. CDR3 sequence reads: CASTLRTENQPQHF. In nucleotides, the CDR3 is TGTGCCAGCACCCTACGGACAGAAAATCAGCCCCAGCATTTT.

The gene calls are TRBV19 and TRBJ1-4, with 9 bases that match TRBD1. The ends lost 3 bases at V and 7 bases at J; junction bases unmatched: 3. This CDR3 is 14 amino acids long. From germline, CDR1 is LNHDA and CDR2 SQIVND (reference sequence). DNA for the CDR3: TGTGCCAGTAGTATGGACAGGGGCGGTGAAAAACTGTTTTTT. Its translation: CASSMDRGGEKLFF.

About this clone: Different DNA sequences within this sample yield the same CDR3. The V gene is TRBV5-1, the J gene TRBJ2-7; 11 bases align to TRBD2. Germline V gene lookup returns CDR1 SGHRS and CDR2 YFSETQ. This CDR3 region has 15 residues. Germline trimming cut 5 bases from V and 4 bases from J; bases unmatched to any gene: 8. CDR3 DNA: TGCGCCAGCAGACTAGCGGGAGTCGGGTCTTACGAGCAGTACTTC. Protein sequence: CASRLAGVGSYEQYF.

Written as DNA, the CDR3 is TGTGCCAGCACCTGGACAGTTGGATACGAGCAGTACTTC. It translates to CASTWTVGYEQYF. The chain carries TRBV7-2 and TRBJ2-7; tentative D call: TRBD1 (6 bases). Looked up from germline, CDR1 is SGHTA and CDR2 is FQGNSA. The CDR3 covers 13 residues. Between the trimmed V and J ends, which lost 7 bases and 4 bases, there was a span of 14 bases.

This rearrangement joins TRBV7-2 to TRBJ2-3; D possibly corresponds to TRBD1 (5 bases). CDR3 size: 13 residues. V gave up 0 bases and J gave up 11 bases, with 12 bases separating them. Per germline, CDR1 SGHTA and CDR2 FQGNSA. CDR3 residues: CASSLAGLRVQYF. The CDR3 coding sequence is TGTGCCAGCAGCTTAGCGGGGCTTAGGGTGCAGTATTTT.

The V call is TRBV27, the J call TRBJ2-4; a weak D match, TRBD1 (5 bases). The germline V gene has CDR1 MNHEY and CDR2 SMNVEV (reference sequence). Trimming took 2 bases from V and 3 from J, leaving 8 bases between them. The CDR3 totals 14 residues. CDR3 nucleotide sequence: TGTGCCAGCAGTTTACAGGGTGGCAAAAACATTCAGTACTTC. It encodes CASSLQGGKNIQYF.

This rearrangement joins TRBV27 to TRBJ2-2, with 10 positions matching TRBD1. The germline gives CDR1 MNHEY, CDR2 SMNVEV (reference sequence). This CDR3 contains 16 residues. Trimming took 6 bases from V and 5 from J; bases not matched to a gene: 9. Written as DNA, the CDR3 is TGTGCCAGCAGCCTCGTACTGGGACAGGGGACCGGGGAGCTGTTTTTT. Translation: CASSLVLGQGTGELFF.

In nucleotides, the CDR3 is TGTGCCAGCAGTCCATCAGATGGCGGGAGCCCGAGTAATGAGCAGTTCTTC. This codes for CASSPSDGGSPSNEQFF. The chain employs TRBV27 and TRBJ2-1; TRBD2 aligns across 7 bases. Germline CDR1 reads MNHEY; CDR2 reads SMNVEV (reference sequence). The CDR3 extends over 17 amino acids. V shed 5 bases and J 7 bases; nucleotides not matched to a gene: 17.

The V and J genes are TRBV9 and TRBJ2-5, with 8 bases that match TRBD1. Unmatched junction bases numbered 0, after V lost 3 bases and J lost 5 bases. The germline gives CDR1 SGDLS, CDR2 YYNGEE. The CDR3 is made up of 12 amino acids. DNA for the CDR3: TGTGCCAGCAGCGGACAGGGGGAGACCCAGTACTTC. Translation: CASSGQGETQYF.

The chain joins TRBV6-5 to TRBJ2-7, with D uncertain. Germline CDR1 reads MNHEY; CDR2 reads SVGAGI. The CDR3 runs 14 residues. With 0 bases removed from V and 6 bases from J, the gap between germline ends came to 12 bases. The CDR3 DNA is TGTGCCAGCAGTTACTCCCTCTCTATATCCGAGCAGTACTTC. Amino acid sequence: CASSYSLSISEQYF.

The rearrangement uses TRBV18 and TRBJ1-1; D not resolved. The CDR3 loop spans 13 amino acids. Germline assignment: CDR1 KGHSH and CDR2 LQKENI. V was cut by 2 bases and J by 1 base, with 5 bases left in between. In DNA form, the CDR3 reads TGTGCCAGCTCACCAATGGCGAACACTGAAGCTTTCTTT. Encoded protein: CASSPMANTEAFF.

This chain connects TRBV27 to TRBJ1-2; a possible D gene is TRBD1 (5 bases). The CDR3 loop spans 12 amino acids. In germline, CDR1 is MNHEY, CDR2 SMNVEV (reference sequence). V shed 5 bases and J shed 5 bases, with 9 bases lying between them. The DNA of the CDR3 is TGTGCCAGCAGTATGGGGGGTTATGGCTACACCTTC. Translation gives CASSMGGYGYTF.

This chain uses TRBV28 with TRBJ2-1, with D perhaps matching TRBD2 (6 bases). V was trimmed by 3 bases and J by 5 bases, leaving 11 bases between them. The CDR3 contains 14 residues. Germline loops: CDR1 MDHEN, CDR2 SYDVKM. The CDR3 loop reads CASSLLAADNEQFF. The DNA for the CDR3 is TGTGCCAGCAGTTTGTTAGCGGCGGACAATGAGCAGTTCTTC.

This clone was observed a single time. The chain links TRBV11-2 to TRBJ2-3; 10 nucleotides line up with TRBD2. Germline V gene sequence: CDR1 SGHAT, CDR2 FQNNGV. With 5 bases clipped from V and 3 bases from J, the junction kept 8 bases outside the gene matches. This CDR3 comprises 16 residues. The CDR3 region is CASSPRGTSETDTQYF. As DNA, the CDR3 is TGTGCCAGCAGCCCGAGGGGGACTAGCGAGACAGATACGCAGTATTTT.

J is TRBJ2-1 and V is TRBV5-1; D perhaps matches TRBD2 (6 bases). The V end was cut by 7 bases, the J end by 6 bases, with 14 bases between. Germline CDR1 SGHRS, CDR2 YFSETQ. This CDR3 comprises 13 residues. CDR3 coding DNA: TGCGCCAGCGTGGATCGGGGAGGCAATGAGCAGTTCTTC. It specifies CASVDRGGNEQFF.

The chain links TRBV7-2 to TRBJ2-7; TRBD2 is a possible D gene (6 bases). The CDR3 contains 14 residues. V lost 7 bases to trimming and J lost 0 bases, with 13 bases between them. Germline V CDR1 and CDR2: SGHTA, FQGNSA. The CDR3 region has the DNA TGTGCCAGCACTACGGGAGAGGGCTCCTACGAGCAGTACTTC. Translated: CASTTGEGSYEQYF.

The rearrangement joins TRBV2 to TRBJ2-7; 10 nucleotides align to TRBD1. CDR3 length: 13 amino acids. Losses at the gene ends were 9 bases for V and 3 bases for J; bases not matched to a gene: 5. CDR1 and CDR2 from the germline V gene are SNHLY and FYNNEI. The CDR3 DNA is TGTGCCAGTGGGACAGGGGCCATCTACGAGCAGTACTTC. This codes for CASGTGAIYEQYF.

The rearrangement links TRBV9 to TRBJ2-5, with 8 bases fitting TRBD2. CDR3 length: 16 residues. Germline V gives CDR1 SGDLS, CDR2 YYNGEE. Trimming removed 0 bases from V and 5 bases from J; junction bases left unmatched: 9. DNA for the CDR3: TGTGCCAGCAGCGTAGCTGTGAGCGGGAGTATCGAGACCCAGTACTTC. Amino acids: CASSVAVSGSIETQYF.

This chain connects TRBV29-1 to TRBJ2-5, with 16 bases fitting TRBD2. CDR3 size: 17 residues. CDR1 SQVTM and CDR2 ANQGSEA come from the germline V gene. The V gene end was trimmed by 5 bases and the J gene end by 3 bases; junction bases not matched to a gene: 9. This CDR3 reads CSVTGTSGRAWEETQYF. In DNA form, the CDR3 reads TGCAGCGTTACAGGGACTAGCGGGAGGGCCTGGGAAGAGACCCAGTACTTC.

This clone was counted once. The rearrangement links TRBV5-1 to TRBJ1-4, with D unclear. Trimming left V 2 bases short and J 8 bases short, with 7 bases between. In germline, CDR1 is SGHRS, CDR2 YFSETQ. The CDR3 extends over 12 amino acids. The CDR3 bases are TGCGCCAGCAGCTTTAGCGGGGAAAAACTGTTTTTT. Its protein product is CASSFSGEKLFF.

This chain joins TRBV29-1 and TRBJ1-2; 8 bases line up with TRBD1. Germline CDR1 and CDR2: SQVTM and ANQGSEA. Trimming at V came to 1 base and at J to 8 bases, leaving 9 bases not matched to a gene. CDR3 length: 14 amino acids. This CDR3 reads CSVEGRGQGYGYTF. Here the CDR3 DNA reads TGCAGCGTTGAAGGACGCGGACAGGGCTACGGCTACACCTTC.

This clone has just one count. The CDR3, as DNA: TGTGCCAGCAGCTCGTGGGCAGGGGTAGAGACCCAGTACTTC. It is translated as CASSSWAGVETQYF. V and J are TRBV11-2 and TRBJ2-5; tentative D call: TRBD1 (6 bases). The CDR3 totals 14 residues. Trimming removed 4 bases from V and 4 bases from J, with 13 bases in between. Per the germline V gene, CDR1 is SGHAT and CDR2 is FQNNGV.